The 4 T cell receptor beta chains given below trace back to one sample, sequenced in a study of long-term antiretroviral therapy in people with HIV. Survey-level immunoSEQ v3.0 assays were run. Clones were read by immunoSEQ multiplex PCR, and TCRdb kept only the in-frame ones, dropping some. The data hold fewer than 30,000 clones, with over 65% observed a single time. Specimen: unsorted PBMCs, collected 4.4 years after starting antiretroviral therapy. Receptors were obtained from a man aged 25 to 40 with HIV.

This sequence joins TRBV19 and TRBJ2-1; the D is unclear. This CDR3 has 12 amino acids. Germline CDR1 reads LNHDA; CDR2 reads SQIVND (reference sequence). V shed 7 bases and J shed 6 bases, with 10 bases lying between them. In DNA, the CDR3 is TGTGCCAGTACTACGGGTGGCAATGAGCAGTTCTTC. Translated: CASTTGGNEQFF.

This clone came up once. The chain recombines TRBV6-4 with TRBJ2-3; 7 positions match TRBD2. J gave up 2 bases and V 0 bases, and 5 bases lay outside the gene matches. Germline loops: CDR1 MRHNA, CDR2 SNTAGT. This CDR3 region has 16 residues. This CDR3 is CASSDSGGGNTDTQYF. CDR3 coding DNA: TGTGCCAGCAGTGACTCTGGGGGGGGAAACACAGATACGCAGTATTTT.

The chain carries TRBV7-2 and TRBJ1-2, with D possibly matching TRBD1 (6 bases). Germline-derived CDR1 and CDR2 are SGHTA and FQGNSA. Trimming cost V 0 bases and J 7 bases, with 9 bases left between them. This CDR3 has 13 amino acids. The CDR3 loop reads CASSLAGGSGYTF. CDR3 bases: TGTGCCAGCAGCTTAGCAGGGGGGTCTGGCTACACCTTC.

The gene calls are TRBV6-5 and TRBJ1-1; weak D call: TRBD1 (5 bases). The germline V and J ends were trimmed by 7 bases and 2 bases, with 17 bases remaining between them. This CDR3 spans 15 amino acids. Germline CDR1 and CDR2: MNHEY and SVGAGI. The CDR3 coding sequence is TGTGCCAGCATAGGCATCCGGGGGAGCAACACTGAAGCTTTCTTT. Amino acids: CASIGIRGSNTEAFF.